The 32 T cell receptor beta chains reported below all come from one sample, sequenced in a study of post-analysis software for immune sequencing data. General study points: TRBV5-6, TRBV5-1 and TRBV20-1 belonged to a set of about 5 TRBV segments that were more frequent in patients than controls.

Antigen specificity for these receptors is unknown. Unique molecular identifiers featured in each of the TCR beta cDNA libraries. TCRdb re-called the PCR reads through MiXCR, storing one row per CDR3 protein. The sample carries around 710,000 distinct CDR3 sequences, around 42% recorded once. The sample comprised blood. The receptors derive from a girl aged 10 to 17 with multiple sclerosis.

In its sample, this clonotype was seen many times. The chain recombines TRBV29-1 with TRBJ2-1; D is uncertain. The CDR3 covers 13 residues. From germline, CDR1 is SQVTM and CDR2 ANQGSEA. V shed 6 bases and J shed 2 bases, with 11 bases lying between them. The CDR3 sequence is CSVGKLAYNEQFF. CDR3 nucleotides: TGCAGCGTGGGAAAATTAGCCTACAATGAGCAGTTCTTC.

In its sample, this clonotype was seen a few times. The CDR3 DNA reads TGCAGCGGGACTGGGACTAGCGAAGAAGAAAAGCAGTTCTTC. Translated: CSGTGTSEEEKQFF. The chain recombines TRBV29-1 with TRBJ2-1; TRBD2 matches 10 bases. The CDR3 has 14 residues. V lost 7 bases to trimming and J lost 11 bases; unmatched junction nucleotides: 14. CDR1 is SQVTM and CDR2 is ANQGSEA in the germline V gene.

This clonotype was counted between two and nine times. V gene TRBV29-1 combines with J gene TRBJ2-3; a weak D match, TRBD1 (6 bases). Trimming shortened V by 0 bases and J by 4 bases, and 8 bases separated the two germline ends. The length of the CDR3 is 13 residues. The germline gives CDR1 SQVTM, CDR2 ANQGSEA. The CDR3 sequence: CSVEETGSDTQYF. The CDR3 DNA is TGCAGCGTTGAAGAAACAGGGTCAGATACGCAGTATTTT.

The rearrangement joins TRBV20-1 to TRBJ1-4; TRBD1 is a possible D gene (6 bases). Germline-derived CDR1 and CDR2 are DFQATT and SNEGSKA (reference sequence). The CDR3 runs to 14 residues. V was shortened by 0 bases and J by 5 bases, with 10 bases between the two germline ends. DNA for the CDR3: TGCAGTGCTAGAGATCAAACAGGGAATGAAAAACTGTTTTTT. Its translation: CSARDQTGNEKLFF.

In nucleotides, the CDR3 is TGTGCCAGCAGTTACCATAGTGCGGTTTCGTACCAAGAGACCCAGTACTTC. Protein: CASSYHSAVSYQETQYF. The chain is built from TRBV6-5 and TRBJ2-5; D is unresolved. The CDR3 totals 17 residues. Trimming took off 2 bases at V and 0 bases at J, with 16 bases between the two ends. Per germline, CDR1 MNHEY and CDR2 SVGAGI.

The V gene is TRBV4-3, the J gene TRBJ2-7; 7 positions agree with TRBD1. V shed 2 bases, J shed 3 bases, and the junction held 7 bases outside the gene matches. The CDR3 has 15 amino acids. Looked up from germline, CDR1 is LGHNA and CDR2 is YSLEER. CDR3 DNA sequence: TGCGCCAGCAGCCAATCGAGGACAGGAAACTACGAGCAGTACTTC. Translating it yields CASSQSRTGNYEQYF.

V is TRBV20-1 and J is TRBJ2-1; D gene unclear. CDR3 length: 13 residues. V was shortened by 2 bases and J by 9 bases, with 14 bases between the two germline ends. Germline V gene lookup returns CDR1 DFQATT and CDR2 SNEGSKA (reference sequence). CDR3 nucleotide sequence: TGCAGTGCTAGAACCCATGGCCGGCCTGAGCAGTTCTTC. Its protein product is CSARTHGRPEQFF.

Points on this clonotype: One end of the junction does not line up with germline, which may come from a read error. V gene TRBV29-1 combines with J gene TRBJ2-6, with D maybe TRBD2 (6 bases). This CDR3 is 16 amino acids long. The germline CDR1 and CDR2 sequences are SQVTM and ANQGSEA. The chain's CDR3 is CSVATGTGSGANVLTF. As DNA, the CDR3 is TGCAGCGTGGCTACCGGGACTGGGTCTGGGGCCAATGTCCTGACTTTC.

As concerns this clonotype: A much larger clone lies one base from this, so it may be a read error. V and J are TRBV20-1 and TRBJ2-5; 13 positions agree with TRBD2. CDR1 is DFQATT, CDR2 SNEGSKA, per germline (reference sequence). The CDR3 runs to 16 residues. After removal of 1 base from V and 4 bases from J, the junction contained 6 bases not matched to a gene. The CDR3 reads CSARAGLAGEGETQYF. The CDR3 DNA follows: TGCAGTGCTAGAGCCGGACTAGCGGGAGAGGGAGAGACCCAGTACTTC.

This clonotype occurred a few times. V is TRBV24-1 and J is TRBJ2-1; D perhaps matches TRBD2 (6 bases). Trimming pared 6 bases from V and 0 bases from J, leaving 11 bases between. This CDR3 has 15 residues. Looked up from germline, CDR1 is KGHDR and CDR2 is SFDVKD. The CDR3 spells CATSSGPPSYNEQFF. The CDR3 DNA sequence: TGTGCCACCAGTAGCGGGCCACCCTCCTACAATGAGCAGTTCTTC.

CDR3 sequence (DNA): TGTGCCACCAGCAGAGATAAGACGGATGGAAACACCATATATTTT. Its protein product is CATSRDKTDGNTIYF. The rearrangement links TRBV15 to TRBJ1-3; D not certain. The CDR3 covers 15 residues. Trimming shortened V by 0 bases and J by 3 bases, and 9 bases separated the two germline ends. Germline values: CDR1 LNHNV, CDR2 YYDKDF (reference sequence). The full variable domain, with the rest looked up from reference TRBV15 and TRBJ1-3, is DAMVIQNPRYQVTQFGKPVTLSCSQTLNHNVMYWYQQKSSQAPKLLFHYYDKDFNNEADTPDNFQSRRPNTSFCFLDIRSPGLGDTAMYLCATSRDKTDGNTIYFGEGSWLTVV.

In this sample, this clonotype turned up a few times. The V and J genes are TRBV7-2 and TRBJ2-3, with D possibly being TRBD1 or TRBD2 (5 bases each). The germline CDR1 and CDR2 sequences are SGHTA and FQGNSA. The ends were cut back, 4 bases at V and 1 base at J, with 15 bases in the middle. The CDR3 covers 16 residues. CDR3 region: CASSYAGTHGTDTQYF. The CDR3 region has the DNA TGTGCCAGCAGCTACGCCGGGACCCATGGCACAGATACGCAGTATTTT.

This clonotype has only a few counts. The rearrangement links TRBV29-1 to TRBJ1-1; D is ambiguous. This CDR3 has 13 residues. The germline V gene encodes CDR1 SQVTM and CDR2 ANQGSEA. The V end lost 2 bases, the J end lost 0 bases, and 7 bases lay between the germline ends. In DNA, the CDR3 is TGCAGCGTTGAACACAGCATGAACACTGAAGCTTTCTTT. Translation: CSVEHSMNTEAFF.

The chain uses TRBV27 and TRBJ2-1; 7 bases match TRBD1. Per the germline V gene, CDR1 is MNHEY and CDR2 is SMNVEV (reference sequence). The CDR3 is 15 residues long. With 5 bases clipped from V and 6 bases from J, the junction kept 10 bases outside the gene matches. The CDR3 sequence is CASSPTGVPANEQFF. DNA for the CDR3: TGTGCCAGCAGTCCAACAGGGGTGCCGGCCAATGAGCAGTTCTTC.

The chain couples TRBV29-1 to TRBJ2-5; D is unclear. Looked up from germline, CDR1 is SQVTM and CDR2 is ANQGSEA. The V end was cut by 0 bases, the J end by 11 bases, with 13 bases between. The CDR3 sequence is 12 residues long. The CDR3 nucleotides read TGCAGCGTTGAAGACATGGTCAATGAGCAGTACTTC. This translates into CSVEDMVNEQYF. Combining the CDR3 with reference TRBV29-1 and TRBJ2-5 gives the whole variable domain SAVISQKPSRDICQRGTSLTIQCQVDSQVTMMFWYRQQPGQSLTLIATANQGSEATYESGFVIDKFPISRPNLTFSTLTVSNMSPEDSSIYLCSVEDMVNEQYFGPGTRLLVL.

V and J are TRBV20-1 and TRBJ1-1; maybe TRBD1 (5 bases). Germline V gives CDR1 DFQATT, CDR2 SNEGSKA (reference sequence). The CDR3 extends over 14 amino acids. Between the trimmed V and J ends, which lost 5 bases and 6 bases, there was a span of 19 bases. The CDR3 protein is CSAPTGQLSAEAFF. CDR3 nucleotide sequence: TGCAGTGCTCCAACGGGGCAGCTCTCAGCTGAAGCTTTCTTT.

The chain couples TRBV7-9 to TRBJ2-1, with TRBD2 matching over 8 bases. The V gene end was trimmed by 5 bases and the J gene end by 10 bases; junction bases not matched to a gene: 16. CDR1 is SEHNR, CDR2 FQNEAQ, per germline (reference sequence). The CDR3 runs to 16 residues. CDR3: CASSPGLAQRRQEQFF. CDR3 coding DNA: TGTGCCAGCAGCCCCGGACTAGCTCAACGCCGGCAGGAGCAGTTCTTC.

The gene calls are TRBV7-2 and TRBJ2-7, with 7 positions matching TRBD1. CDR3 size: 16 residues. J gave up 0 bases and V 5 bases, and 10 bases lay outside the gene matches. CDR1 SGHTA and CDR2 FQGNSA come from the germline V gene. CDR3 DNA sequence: TGTGCCAGCAGCCAACGGACAGGCCGGAGCTCCTACGAGCAGTACTTC. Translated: CASSQRTGRSSYEQYF.

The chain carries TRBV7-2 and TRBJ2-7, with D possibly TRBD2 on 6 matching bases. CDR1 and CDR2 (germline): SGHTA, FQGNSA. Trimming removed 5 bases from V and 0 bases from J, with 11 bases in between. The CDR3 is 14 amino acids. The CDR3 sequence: CASSRAGYSYEQYF. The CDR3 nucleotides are TGTGCCAGCAGCAGAGCGGGTTACTCCTACGAGCAGTACTTC.

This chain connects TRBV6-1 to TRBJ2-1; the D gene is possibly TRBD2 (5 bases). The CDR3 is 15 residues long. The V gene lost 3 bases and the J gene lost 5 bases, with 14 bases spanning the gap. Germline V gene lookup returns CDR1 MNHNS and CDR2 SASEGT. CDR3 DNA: TGTGCCAGCAGTGATGAGTGGTACGGGAACAATGAGCAGTTCTTC. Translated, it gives CASSDEWYGNNEQFF.

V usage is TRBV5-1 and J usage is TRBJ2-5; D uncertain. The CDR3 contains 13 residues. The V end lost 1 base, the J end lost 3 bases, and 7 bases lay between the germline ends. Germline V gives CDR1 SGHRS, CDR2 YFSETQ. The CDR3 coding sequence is TGCGCCAGCAGCTTGTGGGCAGAAGAGACCCAGTACTTC. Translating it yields CASSLWAEETQYF.

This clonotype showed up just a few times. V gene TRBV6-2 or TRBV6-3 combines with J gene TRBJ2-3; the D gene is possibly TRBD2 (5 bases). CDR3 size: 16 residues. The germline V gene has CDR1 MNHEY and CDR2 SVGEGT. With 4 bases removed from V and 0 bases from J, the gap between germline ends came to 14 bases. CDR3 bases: TGTGCCAGCAGTTTTTCCTCCGCGGGCAGCACAGATACGCAGTATTTT. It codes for CASSFSSAGSTDTQYF.

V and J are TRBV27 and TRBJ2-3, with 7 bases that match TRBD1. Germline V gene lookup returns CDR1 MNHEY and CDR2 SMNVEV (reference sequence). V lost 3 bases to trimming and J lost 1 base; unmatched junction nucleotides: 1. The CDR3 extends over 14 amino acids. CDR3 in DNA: TGTGCCAGCAGTTTTGGACAGGGCACAGATACGCAGTATTTT. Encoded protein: CASSFGQGTDTQYF.

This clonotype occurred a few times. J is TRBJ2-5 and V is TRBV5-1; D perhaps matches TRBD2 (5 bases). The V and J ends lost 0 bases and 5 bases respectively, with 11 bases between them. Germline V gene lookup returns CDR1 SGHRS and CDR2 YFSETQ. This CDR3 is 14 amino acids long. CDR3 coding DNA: TGCGCCAGCAGCTTGGGAAGGCCGGGGGAGACCCAGTACTTC. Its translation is CASSLGRPGETQYF.

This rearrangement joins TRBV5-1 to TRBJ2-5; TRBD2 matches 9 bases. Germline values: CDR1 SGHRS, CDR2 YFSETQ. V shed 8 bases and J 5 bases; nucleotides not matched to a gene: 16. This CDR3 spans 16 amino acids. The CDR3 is CASVPGLAPRRETQYF. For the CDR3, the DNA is TGCGCCAGTGTTCCGGGACTAGCTCCCCGGCGGGAGACCCAGTACTTC.

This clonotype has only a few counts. The CDR3 DNA reads as TGTGCCAGCAGTTACGTGGGGAGCTCCTACGAGCAGTACTTC. The encoded protein is CASSYVGSSYEQYF. V is TRBV6-5 and J is TRBJ2-7, with a possible D match to TRBD2 (5 bases). CDR1 is MNHEY, CDR2 SVGAGI, per germline. CDR3 length: 14 residues. V lost 2 bases, J lost 0 bases, and 8 bases lay in between.

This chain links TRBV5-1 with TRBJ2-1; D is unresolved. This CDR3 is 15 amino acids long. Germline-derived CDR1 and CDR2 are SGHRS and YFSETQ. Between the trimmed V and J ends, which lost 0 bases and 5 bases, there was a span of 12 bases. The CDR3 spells CASSLDLVTDNEQFF. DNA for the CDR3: TGCGCCAGCAGCTTGGACCTAGTCACAGACAATGAGCAGTTCTTC.

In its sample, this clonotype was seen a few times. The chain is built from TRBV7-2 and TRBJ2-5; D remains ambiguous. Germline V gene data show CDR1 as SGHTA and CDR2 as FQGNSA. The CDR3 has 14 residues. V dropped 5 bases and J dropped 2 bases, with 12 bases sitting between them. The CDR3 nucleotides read TGTGCCAGCAGCCCCCCTAACCGGCAAGAGACCCAGTACTTC. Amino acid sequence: CASSPPNRQETQYF. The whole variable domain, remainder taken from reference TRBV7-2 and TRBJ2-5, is GAGVSQSPSNKVTEKGKDVELRCDPISGHTALYWYRQSLGQGLEFLIYFQGNSAPDKSGLPSDRFSAERTGGSVSTLTIQRTQQEDSAVYLCASSPPNRQETQYFGPGTRLLVL.

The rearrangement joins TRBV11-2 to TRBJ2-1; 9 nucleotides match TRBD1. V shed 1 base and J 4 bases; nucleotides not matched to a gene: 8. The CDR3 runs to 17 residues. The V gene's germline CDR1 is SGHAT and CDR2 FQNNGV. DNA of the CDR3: TGTGCCAGCAGCTTAGTCCCCTACAGGGGGCAATACAATGAGCAGTTCTTC. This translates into CASSLVPYRGQYNEQFF. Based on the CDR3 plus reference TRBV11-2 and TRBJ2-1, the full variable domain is EAGVAQSPRYKIIEKRQSVAFWCNPISGHATLYWYQQILGQGPKLLIQFQNNGVVDDSQLPKDRFSAERLKGVDSTLKIQPAKLEDSAVYLCASSLVPYRGQYNEQFFGPGTRLTVL.

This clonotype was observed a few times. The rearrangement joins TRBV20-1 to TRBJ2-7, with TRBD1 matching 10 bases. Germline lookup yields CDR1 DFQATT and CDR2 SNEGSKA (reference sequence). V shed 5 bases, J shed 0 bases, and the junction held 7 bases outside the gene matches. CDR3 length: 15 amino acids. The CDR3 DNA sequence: TGCAGTGCTCAGGGACAGGGGTCGAGCTCCTACGAGCAGTACTTC. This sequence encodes CSAQGQGSSSYEQYF.

The CDR3 DNA is TGCGCCAGCAGCTTGAGACTCGGGGGCTCTGGCTACACCTTC. Its protein product is CASSLRLGGSGYTF. The gene calls are TRBV5-1 and TRBJ1-2; TRBD1 might be the D (6 bases). V lost 1 base and J lost 7, with 14 bases in between. Germline V gene lookup returns CDR1 SGHRS and CDR2 YFSETQ. There are 14 residues in the CDR3.

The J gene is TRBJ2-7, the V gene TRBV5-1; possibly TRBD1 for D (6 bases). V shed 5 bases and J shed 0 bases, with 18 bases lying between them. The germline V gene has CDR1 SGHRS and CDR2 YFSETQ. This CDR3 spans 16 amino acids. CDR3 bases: TGCGCCAGCAGTCCTACAATCGGACAGAGCTCCTACGAGCAGTACTTC. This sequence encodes CASSPTIGQSSYEQYF. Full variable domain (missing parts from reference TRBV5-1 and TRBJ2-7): KAGVTQTPRYLIKTRGQQVTLSCSPISGHRSVSWYQQTPGQGLQFLFEYFSETQRNKGNFPGRFSGRQFSNSRSEMNVSTLELGDSALYLCASSPTIGQSSYEQYFGPGTRLTVT.